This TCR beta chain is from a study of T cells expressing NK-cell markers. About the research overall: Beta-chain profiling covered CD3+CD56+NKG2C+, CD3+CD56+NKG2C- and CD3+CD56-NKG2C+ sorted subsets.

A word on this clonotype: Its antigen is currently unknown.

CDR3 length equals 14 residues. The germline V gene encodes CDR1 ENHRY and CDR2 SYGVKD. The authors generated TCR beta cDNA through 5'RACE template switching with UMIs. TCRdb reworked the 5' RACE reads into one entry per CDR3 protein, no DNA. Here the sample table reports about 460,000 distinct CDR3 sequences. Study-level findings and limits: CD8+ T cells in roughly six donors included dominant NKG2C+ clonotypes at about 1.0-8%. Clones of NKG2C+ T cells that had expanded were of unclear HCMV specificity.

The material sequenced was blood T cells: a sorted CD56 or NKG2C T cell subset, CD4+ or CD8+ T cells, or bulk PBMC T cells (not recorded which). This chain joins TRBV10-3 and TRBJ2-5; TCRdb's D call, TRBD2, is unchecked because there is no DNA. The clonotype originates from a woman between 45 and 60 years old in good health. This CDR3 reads CAIRGTSGGETQYF.